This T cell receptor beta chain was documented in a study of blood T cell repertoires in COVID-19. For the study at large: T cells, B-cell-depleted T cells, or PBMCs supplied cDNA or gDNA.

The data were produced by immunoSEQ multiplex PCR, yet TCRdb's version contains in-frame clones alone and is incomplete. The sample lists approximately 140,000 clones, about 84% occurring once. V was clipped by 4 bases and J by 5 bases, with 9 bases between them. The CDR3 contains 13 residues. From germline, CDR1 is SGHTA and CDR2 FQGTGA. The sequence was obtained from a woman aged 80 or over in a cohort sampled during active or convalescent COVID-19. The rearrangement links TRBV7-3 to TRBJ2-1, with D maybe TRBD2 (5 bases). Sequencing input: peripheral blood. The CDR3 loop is CASSSGVHNEQFF. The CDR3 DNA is TGTGCCAGCAGCTCCGGGGTGCACAATGAGCAGTTCTTC.